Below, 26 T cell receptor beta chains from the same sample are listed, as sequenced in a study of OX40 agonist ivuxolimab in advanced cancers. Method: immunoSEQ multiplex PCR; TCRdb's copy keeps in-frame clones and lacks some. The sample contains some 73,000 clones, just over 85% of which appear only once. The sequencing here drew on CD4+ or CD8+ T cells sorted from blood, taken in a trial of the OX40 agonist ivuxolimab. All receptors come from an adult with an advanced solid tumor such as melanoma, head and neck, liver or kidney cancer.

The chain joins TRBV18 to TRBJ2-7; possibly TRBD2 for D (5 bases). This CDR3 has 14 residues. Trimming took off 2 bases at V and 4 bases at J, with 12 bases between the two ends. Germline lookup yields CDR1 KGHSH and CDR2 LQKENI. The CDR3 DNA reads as TGTGCCAGCTCACCAACCCGGGGTGAGTACGAGCAGTACTTC. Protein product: CASSPTRGEYEQYF.

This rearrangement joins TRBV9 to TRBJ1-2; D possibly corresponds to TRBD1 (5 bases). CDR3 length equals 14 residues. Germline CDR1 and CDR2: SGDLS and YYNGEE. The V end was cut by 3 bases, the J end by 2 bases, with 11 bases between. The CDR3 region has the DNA TGTGCCAGCAGCGACCCAGGGCGAAACTATGGCTACACCTTC. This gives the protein CASSDPGRNYGYTF.

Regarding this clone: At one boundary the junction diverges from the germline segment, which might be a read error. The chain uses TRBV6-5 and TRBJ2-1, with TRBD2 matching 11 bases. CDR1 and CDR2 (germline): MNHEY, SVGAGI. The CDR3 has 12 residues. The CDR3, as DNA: TGTGCCAGCATGGCTAGCGGGGGGTTCAGGGTCTTC. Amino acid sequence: CASMASGGFRVF.

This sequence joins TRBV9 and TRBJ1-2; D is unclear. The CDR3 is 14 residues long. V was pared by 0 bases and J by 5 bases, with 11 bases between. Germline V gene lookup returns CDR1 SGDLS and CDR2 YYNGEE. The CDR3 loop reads CASSVAGKKYGYTF. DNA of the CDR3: TGTGCCAGCAGCGTAGCTGGGAAAAAGTATGGCTACACCTTC. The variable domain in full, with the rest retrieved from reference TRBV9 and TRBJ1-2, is DSGVTQTPKHLITATGQRVTLRCSPRSGDLSVYWYQQSLDQGLQFLIQYYNGEERAKGNILERFSAQQFPDLHSELNLSSLELGDSALYFCASSVAGKKYGYTFGSGTRLTVV.

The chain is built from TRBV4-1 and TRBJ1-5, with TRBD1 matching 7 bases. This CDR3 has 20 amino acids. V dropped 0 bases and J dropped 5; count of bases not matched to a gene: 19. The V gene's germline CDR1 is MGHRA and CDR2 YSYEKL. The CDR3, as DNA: TGCGCCAGCAGCCAAGATTGGCCGGGAAACCCGGACAGGCCCCATCAGCCCCAGCATTTT. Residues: CASSQDWPGNPDRPHQPQHF.

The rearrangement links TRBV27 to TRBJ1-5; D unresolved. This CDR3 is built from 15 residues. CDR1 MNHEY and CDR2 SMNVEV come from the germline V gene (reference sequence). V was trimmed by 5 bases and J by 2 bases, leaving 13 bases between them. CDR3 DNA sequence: TGTGCCAGCAGTCCGCCGCGGAGCCGCAATCAGCCCCAGCATTTT. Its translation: CASSPPRSRNQPQHF.

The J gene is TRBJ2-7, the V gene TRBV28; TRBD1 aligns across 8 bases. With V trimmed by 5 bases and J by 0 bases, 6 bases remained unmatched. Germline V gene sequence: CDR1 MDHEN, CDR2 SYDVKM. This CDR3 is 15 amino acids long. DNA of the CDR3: TGTGCCAGCAGTCGGGCGGGACAGGCCTCCTACGAGCAGTACTTC. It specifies CASSRAGQASYEQYF. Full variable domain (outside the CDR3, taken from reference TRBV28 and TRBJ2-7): DVKVTQSSRYLVKRTGEKVFLECVQDMDHENMFWYRQDPGLGLRLIYFSYDVKMKEKGDIPEGYSVSREKKERFSLILESASTNQTSMYLCASSRAGQASYEQYFGPGTRLTVT.

The CDR3 loop is CASSYSASERQFF. The CDR3 DNA reads as TGTGCCAGCAGTTACTCGGCTAGCGAAAGGCAGTTCTTC. The chain recombines TRBV6-6 with TRBJ2-1; D is possibly TRBD2 (6 bases). The CDR3 extends over 13 amino acids. Germline CDR1 is MNHNY and CDR2 is SVGAGI (reference sequence). V lost 0 bases to trimming and J lost 12 bases, with 12 bases between them.

In DNA, the CDR3 is TGCGCCAGCAGCCAAGGTCTAACAGTAGGAGGAGATACGCAGTATTTT. Protein sequence: CASSQGLTVGGDTQYF. This rearrangement joins TRBV4-1 to TRBJ2-3; tentative D call: TRBD2 (5 bases). This CDR3 has 16 residues. Per the germline V gene, CDR1 is MGHRA and CDR2 is YSYEKL. V dropped 1 base and J dropped 5 bases, with 16 bases sitting between them.

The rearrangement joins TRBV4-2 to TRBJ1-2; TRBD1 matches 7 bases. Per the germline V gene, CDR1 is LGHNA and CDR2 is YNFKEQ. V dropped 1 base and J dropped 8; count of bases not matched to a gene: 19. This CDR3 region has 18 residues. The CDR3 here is CASSQVLHRGLKPSGYTF. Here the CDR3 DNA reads TGTGCCAGCAGCCAAGTCCTCCACAGGGGCCTGAAACCATCCGGCTACACCTTC.

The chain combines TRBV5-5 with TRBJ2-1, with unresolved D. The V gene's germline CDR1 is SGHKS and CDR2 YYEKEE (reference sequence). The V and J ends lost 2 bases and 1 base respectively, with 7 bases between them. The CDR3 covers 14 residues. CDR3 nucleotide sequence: TGTGCCAGCAGCTTCTGGGGATCCTACAATGAGCAGTTCTTC. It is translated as CASSFWGSYNEQFF. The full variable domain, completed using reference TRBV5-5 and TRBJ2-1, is DAGVTQSPTHLIKTRGQQVTLRCSPISGHKSVSWYQQVLGQGPQFIFQYYEKEERGRGNFPDRFSARQFPNYSSELNVNALLLGDSALYLCASSFWGSYNEQFFGPGTRLTVL.

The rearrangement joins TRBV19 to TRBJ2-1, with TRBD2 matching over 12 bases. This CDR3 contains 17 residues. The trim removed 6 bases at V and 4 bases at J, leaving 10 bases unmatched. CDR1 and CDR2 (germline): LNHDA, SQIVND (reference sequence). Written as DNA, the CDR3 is TGTGCCAGTAGCCCCCTTAGGACTAGCGGGGAGTACAATGAGCAGTTCTTC. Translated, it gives CASSPLRTSGEYNEQFF.

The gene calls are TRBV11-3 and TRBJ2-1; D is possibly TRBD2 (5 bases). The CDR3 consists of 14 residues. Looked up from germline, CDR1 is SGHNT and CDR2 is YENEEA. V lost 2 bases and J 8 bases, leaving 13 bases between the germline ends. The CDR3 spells CASSLSQNSDEQFF. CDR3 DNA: TGTGCCAGCAGCTTAAGTCAGAATAGCGATGAGCAGTTCTTC.

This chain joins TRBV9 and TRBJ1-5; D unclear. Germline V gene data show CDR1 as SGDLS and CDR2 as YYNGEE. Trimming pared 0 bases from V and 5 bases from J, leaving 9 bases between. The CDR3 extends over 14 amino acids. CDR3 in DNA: TGTGCCAGCAGCGTAGGCCCCGGGGATCAGCCCCAGCATTTT. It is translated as CASSVGPGDQPQHF.

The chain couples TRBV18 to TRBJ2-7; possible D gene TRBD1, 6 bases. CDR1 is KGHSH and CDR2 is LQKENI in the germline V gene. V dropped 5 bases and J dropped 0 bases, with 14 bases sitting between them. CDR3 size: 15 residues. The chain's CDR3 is CASSTTGPLSYEQYF. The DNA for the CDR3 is TGTGCCAGCTCAACAACAGGGCCCCTCTCCTACGAGCAGTACTTC.

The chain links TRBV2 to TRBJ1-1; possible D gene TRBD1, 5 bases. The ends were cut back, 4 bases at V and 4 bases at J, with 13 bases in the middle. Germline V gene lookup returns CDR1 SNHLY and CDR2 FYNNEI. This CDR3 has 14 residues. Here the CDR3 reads CASSVQGGITEAFF. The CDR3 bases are TGTGCCAGCAGTGTGCAGGGAGGGATCACTGAAGCTTTCTTT.

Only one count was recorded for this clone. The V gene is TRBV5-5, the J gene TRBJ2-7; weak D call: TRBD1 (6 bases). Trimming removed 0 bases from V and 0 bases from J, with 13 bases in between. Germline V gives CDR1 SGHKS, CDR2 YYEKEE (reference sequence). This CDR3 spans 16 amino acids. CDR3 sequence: CASSLGTGFSSYEQYF. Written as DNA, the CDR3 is TGTGCCAGCAGCTTGGGAACAGGGTTTTCCTCCTACGAGCAGTACTTC.

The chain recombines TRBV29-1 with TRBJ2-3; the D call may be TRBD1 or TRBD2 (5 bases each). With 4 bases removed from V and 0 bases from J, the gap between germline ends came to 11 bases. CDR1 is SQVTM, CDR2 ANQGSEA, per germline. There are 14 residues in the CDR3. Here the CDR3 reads CSVGGGPSTDTQYF. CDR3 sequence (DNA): TGCAGCGTTGGTGGGGGACCAAGCACAGATACGCAGTATTTT.

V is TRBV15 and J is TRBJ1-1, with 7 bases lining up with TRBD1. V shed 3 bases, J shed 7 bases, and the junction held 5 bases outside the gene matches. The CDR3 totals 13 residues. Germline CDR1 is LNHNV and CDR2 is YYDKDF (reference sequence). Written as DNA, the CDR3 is TGTGCCACCAGCAGCCCGACAGGGCGTGAAGCTTTCTTT. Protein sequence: CATSSPTGREAFF. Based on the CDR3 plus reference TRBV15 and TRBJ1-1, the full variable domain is DAMVIQNPRYQVTQFGKPVTLSCSQTLNHNVMYWYQQKSSQAPKLLFHYYDKDFNNEADTPDNFQSRRPNTSFCFLDIRSPGLGDTAMYLCATSSPTGREAFFGQGTRLTVV.

CDR3 nucleotides: TGTGCCAGCGGGGACAGGAGTCCCTACGAGCAGTACTTC. Its translation: CASGDRSPYEQYF. V gene TRBV28 combines with J gene TRBJ2-7; 8 nucleotides agree with TRBD1. The V gene end was trimmed by 8 bases and the J gene end by 2 bases; junction bases not matched to a gene: 5. The CDR3 totals 13 residues. CDR1 is MDHEN, CDR2 SYDVKM, per germline.

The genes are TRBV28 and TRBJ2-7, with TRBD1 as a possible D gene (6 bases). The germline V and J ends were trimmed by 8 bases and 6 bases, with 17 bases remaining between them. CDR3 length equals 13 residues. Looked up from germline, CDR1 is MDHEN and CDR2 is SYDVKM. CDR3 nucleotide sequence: TGTGCCAGCTGGGGACGCCAAGGGGGCGAGCAGTACTTC. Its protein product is CASWGRQGGEQYF.

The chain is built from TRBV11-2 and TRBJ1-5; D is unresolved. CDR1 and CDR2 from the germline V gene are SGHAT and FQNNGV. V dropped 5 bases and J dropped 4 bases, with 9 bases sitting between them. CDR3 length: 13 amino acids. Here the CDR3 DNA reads TGTGCCAGCAGCCTGGGCCAAAATCAGCCCCAGCATTTT. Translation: CASSLGQNQPQHF.

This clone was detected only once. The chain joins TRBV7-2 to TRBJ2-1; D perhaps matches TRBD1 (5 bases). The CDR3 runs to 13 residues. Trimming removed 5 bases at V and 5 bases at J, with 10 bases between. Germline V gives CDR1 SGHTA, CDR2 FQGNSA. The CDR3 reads CASSAGSDNEQFF. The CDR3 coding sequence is TGTGCCAGCAGCGCAGGGTCGGACAATGAGCAGTTCTTC.

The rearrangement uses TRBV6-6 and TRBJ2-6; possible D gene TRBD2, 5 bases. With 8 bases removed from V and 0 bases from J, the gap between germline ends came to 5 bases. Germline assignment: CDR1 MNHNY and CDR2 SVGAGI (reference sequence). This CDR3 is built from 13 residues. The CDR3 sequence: CASRDSGANVLTF. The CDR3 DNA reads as TGTGCCAGCCGGGACTCTGGGGCCAACGTCCTGACTTTC.

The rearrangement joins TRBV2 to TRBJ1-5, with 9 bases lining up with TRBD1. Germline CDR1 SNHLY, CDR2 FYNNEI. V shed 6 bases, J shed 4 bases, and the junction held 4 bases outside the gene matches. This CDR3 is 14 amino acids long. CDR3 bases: TGTGCCAGCAGCGGGACAGGGCAAAATCAGCCCCAGCATTTT. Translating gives CASSGTGQNQPQHF.

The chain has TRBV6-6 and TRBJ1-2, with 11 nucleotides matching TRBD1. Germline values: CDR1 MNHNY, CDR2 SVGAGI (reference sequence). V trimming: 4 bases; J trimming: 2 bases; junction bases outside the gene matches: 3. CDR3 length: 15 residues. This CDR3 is CASSSRTGGNYGYTF. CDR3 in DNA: TGTGCCAGCAGTTCCAGGACAGGGGGCAACTATGGCTACACCTTC.